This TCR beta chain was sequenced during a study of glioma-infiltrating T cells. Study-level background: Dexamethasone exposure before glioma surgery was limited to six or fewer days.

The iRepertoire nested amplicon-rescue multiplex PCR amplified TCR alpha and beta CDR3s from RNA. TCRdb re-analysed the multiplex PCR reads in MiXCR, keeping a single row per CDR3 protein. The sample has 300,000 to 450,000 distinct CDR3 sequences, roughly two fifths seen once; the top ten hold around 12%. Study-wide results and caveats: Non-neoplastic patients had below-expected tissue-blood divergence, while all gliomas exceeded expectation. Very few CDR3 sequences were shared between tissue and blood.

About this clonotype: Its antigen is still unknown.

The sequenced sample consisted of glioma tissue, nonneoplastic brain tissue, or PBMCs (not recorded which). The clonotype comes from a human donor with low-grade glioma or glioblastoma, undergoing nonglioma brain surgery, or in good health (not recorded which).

The CDR3 reads CASSLPGLAREQYF. In DNA, the CDR3 is TGCGCCAGCAGCTTACCCGGACTAGCTCGAGAGCAGTACTTC. This chain links TRBV5-1 with TRBJ2-7; 8 nucleotides agree with TRBD2. CDR3 length: 14 residues. The V and J ends lost 2 bases and 7 bases, in that order; junction bases with no gene match: 8. Germline V gene lookup returns CDR1 SGHRS and CDR2 YFSETQ.